Sequencing of this T cell receptor (beta chain) was carried out in a study of blood T cell repertoires in COVID-19. Patients from Seattle were sampled longitudinally, starting during active infection. The CDR3 is made up of 14 amino acids. Germline V gives CDR1 MDHEN, CDR2 SYDVKM. Trimming removed 2 bases from V and 2 bases from J, with 9 bases in between. Profiled with immunoSEQ multiplex PCR; TCRdb holds only in-frame clones, not every one. The sample contains 40,000 to 45,000 clones, around nine tenths of which appear only once. The rearrangement joins TRBV28 to TRBJ1-2; D remains unclear. The sample was peripheral blood. This TCR came from a man between 50 and 59 years old with COVID-19, enrolled during active disease. CDR3 bases: TGTGCCAGCAGTTTAGGGAGGGCAAACTATGGCTACACCTTC. Its protein is CASSLGRANYGYTF.